Each of the 10 T cell receptor beta chains below was sequenced from the same sample in a study of T cells in Graves' hyperthyroidism and ophthalmopathy. Amplification yielded TCR beta CDR3 regions, with RNA transcripts as the source. The study used the HTBI primer set for a first-round RT-PCR of the TCR CDR3. TCRdb recomputed calls from the multiplex PCR reads with MiXCR, one row per CDR3 protein. The sample shows nearly 600,000 distinct CDR3 sequences, 14% of them seen only once. The sequencing input was blood. The receptors stem from a woman in her late teens or twenties with Graves' ophthalmopathy.

This sequence joins TRBV20-1 and TRBJ2-7; 11 bases map to TRBD2. The germline gives CDR1 DFQATT, CDR2 SNEGSKA (reference sequence). This CDR3 comprises 16 residues. Losses at the gene ends were 1 base for V and 2 bases for J; bases not matched to a gene: 7. CDR3 nucleotides: TGCAGTGCTAGAGCCCGCAGACTAGCGGGACCCTACGAGCAGTACTTC. This encodes CSARARRLAGPYEQYF.

V usage is TRBV29-1 and J usage is TRBJ2-6, with 7 nucleotides matching TRBD2. From germline, CDR1 is SQVTM and CDR2 ANQGSEA. The CDR3 has 16 residues. The V segment lost 6 bases and the J segment 0 bases; nucleotides outside the gene matches: 8. This CDR3 is CSVGGEFLSGANVLTF. The CDR3 DNA follows: TGCAGCGTGGGAGGGGAATTCCTCTCTGGGGCCAACGTCCTGACTTTC.

The chain is built from TRBV12-3 or TRBV12-4 and TRBJ1-5, with D perhaps TRBD1 (6 bases). The CDR3 extends over 14 amino acids. V was cut by 1 base and J by 7 bases, with 11 bases left in between. The CDR3 bases are TGTGCCAGCAGTTTAGGGGGGGCCGACCAGCCCCAGCATTTT. Amino acid sequence: CASSLGGADQPQHF.

This clonotype was seen at least ten times. V is TRBV12-3 or TRBV12-4 and J is TRBJ2-7; 9 positions agree with TRBD1. CDR3 size: 15 residues. V was clipped by 5 bases and J by 3 bases; unmatched bases: 8. This CDR3 is CASSVGTGKGYEQYF. The CDR3 DNA reads TGTGCCAGCAGTGTAGGGACAGGGAAAGGCTACGAGCAGTACTTC.

The J gene is TRBJ2-1, the V gene TRBV29-1; 11 nucleotides agree with TRBD1. Looked up from germline, CDR1 is SQVTM and CDR2 is ANQGSEA. With V trimmed by 8 bases and J by 3 bases, 6 bases remained unmatched. This CDR3 is 14 amino acids long. In DNA form, the CDR3 reads TGCAGCACCCAGGGGACAGGGGGCTACAATGAGCAGTTCTTC. It translates to CSTQGTGGYNEQFF.

The rearrangement uses TRBV5-1 and TRBJ1-6, with D perhaps TRBD1 (5 bases). CDR3 length: 15 amino acids. The V end lost 0 bases, the J end lost 3 bases, and 7 bases lay between the germline ends. Germline CDR1 reads SGHRS; CDR2 reads YFSETQ. The CDR3: CASSLAQDYNSPLHF. CDR3 bases: TGCGCCAGCAGCTTGGCACAGGACTATAATTCACCCCTCCACTTT.

This clonotype was seen only a few times. The genes are TRBV7-9 and TRBJ2-6; 9 nucleotides agree with TRBD1. The CDR3 is 20 amino acids. Germline CDR1 SEHNR, CDR2 FQNEAQ (reference sequence). Germline trimming cut 5 bases from V and 2 bases from J; bases unmatched to any gene: 16. Written as DNA, the CDR3 is TGTGCCAGCAGCCTCCGGACAGGGGTCTTCCCCCCTCCTGGGGCCAACGTCCTGACTTTC. As protein: CASSLRTGVFPPPGANVLTF. The whole variable domain, filled in from reference TRBV7-9 and TRBJ2-6, reads DTGVSQNPRHKITKRGQNVTFRCDPISEHNRLYWYRQTLGQGPEFLTYFQNEAQLEKSRLLSDRFSAERPKGSFSTLEIQRTEQGDSAMYLCASSLRTGVFPPPGANVLTFGAGSRLTVL.

This clonotype was observed many times. V gene TRBV9 combines with J gene TRBJ2-3; the D is unclear. CDR1 is SGDLS, CDR2 YYNGEE, per germline. The CDR3 runs to 15 residues. V was shortened by 0 bases and J by 2 bases, with 10 bases between the two germline ends. CDR3 residues: CASSVVRLSTDTQYF. In DNA, the CDR3 is TGTGCCAGCAGCGTAGTCAGGCTATCCACAGATACGCAGTATTTT. Full variable domain (remainder filled in from reference TRBV9 and TRBJ2-3): DSGVTQTPKHLITATGQRVTLRCSPRSGDLSVYWYQQSLDQGLQFLIQYYNGEERAKGNILERFSAQQFPDLHSELNLSSLELGDSALYFCASSVVRLSTDTQYFGPGTRLTVL.

This clonotype has a handful of counts. V is TRBV30 and J is TRBJ1-1, with TRBD1 as a possible D gene (5 bases). From germline, CDR1 is GTSNPN and CDR2 SVGIG (reference sequence). V lost 1 base, J lost 1 base, and 7 bases lay in between. The CDR3 is made up of 13 amino acids. CDR3 nucleotide sequence: TGTGCCTGGAGTGAGGGGAGGAACACTGAAGCTTTCTTT. Encoded protein: CAWSEGRNTEAFF.

At least ten counts were recorded for this clonotype. V usage is TRBV7-2 and J usage is TRBJ1-6; unclear D gene. Trimming took 7 bases from V and 7 from J, leaving 17 bases between them. Germline CDR1 reads SGHTA; CDR2 reads FQGNSA. This CDR3 has 15 amino acids. The CDR3 coding sequence is TGTGCCAGCAACCGCAGCCCCAACGAGAATTCACCCCTCCACTTT. As protein: CASNRSPNENSPLHF.